This T cell receptor (beta chain) was documented in a study of OX40 agonist ivuxolimab in advanced cancers. Study overall: Prior checkpoint blockade (anti-PD-1, anti-PD-L1 or anti-CTLA-4) was permitted; over 30% had it. General study points: In general, CD8+ T cells held more expanded clones than CD4+ did, on average. The expanded peripheral T cells' antigen specificity was not determined. With doses of 0.1 to 3.0 mg/kg, CD4+ and CD8+ blood T cells had undergone clonal expansion by week 6.

With respect to this clone: Its cognate antigen is unknown.

The germline V gene has CDR1 LNHDA and CDR2 SQIVND (reference sequence). The CDR3 is 15 amino acids. The V end was cut by 7 bases, the J end by 0 bases, with 13 bases between. Assay: immunoSEQ multiplex PCR; the TCRdb copy retains only in-frame clones and omits some. The repertoire holds 11,000 to 15,000 clones, with just under 80% as singletons. The V call is TRBV19, the J call TRBJ2-1, with D unresolved. This sample comprised CD4+ or CD8+ T cells sorted from blood, obtained in a trial of the OX40 agonist ivuxolimab. The clonotype was recovered from an adult with an advanced solid tumor such as melanoma, head and neck, liver or kidney cancer. CDR3 in amino acids: CASNPNLFSYNEQFF. DNA of the CDR3: TGTGCCAGTAATCCTAATTTATTCTCCTACAATGAGCAGTTCTTC.